This record looks at one T cell receptor beta chain sequence and its context. The record originates from a study of human T cells and chemical hapten exposure. Study as a whole: Alopecia universalis, totalis or areata was present in patients who were mostly female.

Time point meaning: pre-sensitization, week 0. The treatment was: therapeutic diphenylcyclopropenone sensitization with weekly scalp DPC. Unfractionated whole blood was the source of the extracted total RNA. Every donor had alopecia and was 18 to 70 years old; all were suitable for DPC. The CDR3 is 11 amino acids. The V segment lost 7 bases and the J segment 7 bases; nucleotides outside the gene matches: 6. CDR1 and CDR2 (germline): SQVTM, ANQGSEA. A single record per CDR3 protein comes from TCRdb applying MiXCR to the RACE reads. The table lists tens of thousands of distinct CDR3 sequences, about 9.3% of them singletons.

The sequences come from whole blood, collected in connection with sensitization to the hapten diphenylcyclopropenone (DPC). The TCR originated in a man aged 45-60 years with alopecia areata. Some clones in this sample may be carry-over from other donors' samples. The rearrangement joins TRBV29-1 to TRBJ2-7; 8 positions match TRBD2. CDR3 protein: CSGGGRWEQYF. In DNA, the CDR3 is TGCAGCGGAGGCGGGAGGTGGGAGCAGTACTTC.